This note documents a single T cell receptor (beta chain) sequence. The antigen remains unidentified. This record belongs to a study of OX40 agonist ivuxolimab in advanced cancers. Study-wide context: Each patient was given ivuxolimab into a vein every 2 weeks, at 0.01 to 10 mg/kg. Study outcomes and limitations: Compared with others, partial responders at 0.1-3.0 mg/kg displayed clonal expansion among the lowest. Fewer expanded clones were found on average in CD4+ than in CD8+ T cells.

The length of the CDR3 is 12 residues. With 2 bases removed from V and 6 bases from J, the gap between germline ends came to 8 bases. Germline CDR1 SEHNR, CDR2 FQNEAQ (reference sequence). Autoimmune disease history or systemic immunosuppression excluded patients. The table came from immunoSEQ multiplex PCR; TCRdb's copy has only in-frame clones and leaves some out. The sample carries 45,000 to 50,000 clones, 80% to 95% recorded once. The material sequenced was CD4+ or CD8+ T cells sorted from blood, taken in a trial of the OX40 agonist ivuxolimab. The chain recombines TRBV7-9 with TRBJ2-7; D may be TRBD1 (5 bases). The sequence came from an adult with an advanced solid tumor such as melanoma, head and neck, liver or kidney cancer. In nucleotides, the CDR3 is TGTGCCAGCAGCTTACAGGGTCCCGAGCAGTACGTC. Its protein is CASSLQGPEQYV.